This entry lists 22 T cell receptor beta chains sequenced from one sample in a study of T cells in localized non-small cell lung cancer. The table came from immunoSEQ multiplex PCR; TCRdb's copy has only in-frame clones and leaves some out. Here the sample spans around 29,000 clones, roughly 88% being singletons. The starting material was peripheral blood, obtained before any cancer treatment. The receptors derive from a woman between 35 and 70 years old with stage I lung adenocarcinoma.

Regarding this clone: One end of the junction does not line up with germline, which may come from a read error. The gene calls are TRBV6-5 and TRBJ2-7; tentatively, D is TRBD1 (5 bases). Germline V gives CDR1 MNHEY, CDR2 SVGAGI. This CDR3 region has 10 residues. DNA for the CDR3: TGTGCCAGCAGTTATAAGGCAGGGTGCTTC. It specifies CASSYKAGCF.

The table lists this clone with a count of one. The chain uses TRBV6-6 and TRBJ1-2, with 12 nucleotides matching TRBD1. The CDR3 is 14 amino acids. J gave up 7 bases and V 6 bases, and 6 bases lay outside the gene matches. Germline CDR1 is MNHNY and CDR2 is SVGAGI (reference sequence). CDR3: CASRRGQGAVGYTF. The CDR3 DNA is TGTGCCAGCAGGAGGGGACAGGGGGCGGTTGGCTACACCTTC.

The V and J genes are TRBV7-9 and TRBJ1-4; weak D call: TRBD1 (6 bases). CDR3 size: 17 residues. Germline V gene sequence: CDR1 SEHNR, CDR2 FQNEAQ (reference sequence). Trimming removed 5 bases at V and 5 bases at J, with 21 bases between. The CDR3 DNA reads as TGTGCCAGCAGCCTCACGGGGGGGCGATTAATAAATGAAAAACTGTTTTTT. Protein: CASSLTGGRLINEKLFF.

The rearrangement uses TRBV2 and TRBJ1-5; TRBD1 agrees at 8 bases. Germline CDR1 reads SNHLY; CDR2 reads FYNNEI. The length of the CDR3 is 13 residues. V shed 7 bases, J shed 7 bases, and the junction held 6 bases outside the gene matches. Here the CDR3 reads CASNRQGRQPQHF. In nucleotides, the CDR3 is TGTGCCAGCAACCGACAGGGGCGGCAGCCCCAGCATTTT.

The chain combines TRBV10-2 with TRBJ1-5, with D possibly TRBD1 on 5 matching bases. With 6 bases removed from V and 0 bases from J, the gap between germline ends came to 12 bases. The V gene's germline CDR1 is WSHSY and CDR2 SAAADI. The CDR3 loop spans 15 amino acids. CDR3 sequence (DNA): TGCGCCAGCAGCCTATCAGGGAATAGCAATCAGCCCCAGCATTTT. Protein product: CASSLSGNSNQPQHF.

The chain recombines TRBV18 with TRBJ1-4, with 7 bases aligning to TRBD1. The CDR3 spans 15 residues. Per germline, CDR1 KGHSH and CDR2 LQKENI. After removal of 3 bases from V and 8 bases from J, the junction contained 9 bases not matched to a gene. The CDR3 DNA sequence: TGTGCCAGCTCACCCCAGACAGGGTCGGGCGAAAAACTGTTTTTT. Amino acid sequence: CASSPQTGSGEKLFF.

The CDR3 DNA is TGTGCCAGCAGCTTAGAGGGCGGCGGGGGATTTGGGCAGTACTTC. This translates into CASSLEGGGGFGQYF. This chain connects TRBV7-2 to TRBJ2-5; 7 positions agree with TRBD2. Germline V gene data show CDR1 as SGHTA and CDR2 as FQGNSA. V lost 1 base and J lost 11; bases outside the gene matches: 13. The CDR3 contains 15 residues.

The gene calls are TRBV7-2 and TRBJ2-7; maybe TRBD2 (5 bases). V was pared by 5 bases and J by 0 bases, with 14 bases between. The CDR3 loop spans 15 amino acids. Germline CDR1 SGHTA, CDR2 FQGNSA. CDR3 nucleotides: TGTGCCAGCAGCGGAGGCGGGTCGAGCTCCTACGAGCAGTACTTC. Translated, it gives CASSGGGSSSYEQYF.

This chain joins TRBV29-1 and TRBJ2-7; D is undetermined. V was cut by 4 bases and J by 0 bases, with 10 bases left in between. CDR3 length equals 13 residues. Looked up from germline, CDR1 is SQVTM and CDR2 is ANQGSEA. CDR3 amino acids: CSVGSQPSYEQYF. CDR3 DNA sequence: TGCAGCGTTGGCTCCCAACCCTCCTACGAGCAGTACTTC.

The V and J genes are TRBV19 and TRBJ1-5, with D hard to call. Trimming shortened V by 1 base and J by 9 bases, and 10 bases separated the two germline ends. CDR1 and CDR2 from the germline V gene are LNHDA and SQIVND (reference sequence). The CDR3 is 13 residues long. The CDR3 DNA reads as TGTGCCAGTAGTATAGGTTCTCCCGGGCCCCAGCATTTT. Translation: CASSIGSPGPQHF.

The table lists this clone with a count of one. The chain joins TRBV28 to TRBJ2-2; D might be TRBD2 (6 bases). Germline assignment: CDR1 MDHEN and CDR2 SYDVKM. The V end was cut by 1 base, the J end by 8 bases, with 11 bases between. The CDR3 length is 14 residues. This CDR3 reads CASSLFGGVGELFF. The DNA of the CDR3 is TGTGCCAGCAGTTTATTCGGGGGAGTGGGGGAGCTGTTTTTT.

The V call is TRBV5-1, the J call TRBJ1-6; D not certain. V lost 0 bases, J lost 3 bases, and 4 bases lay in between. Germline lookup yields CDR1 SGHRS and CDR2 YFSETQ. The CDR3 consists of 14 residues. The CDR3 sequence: CASSLGSYNSPLHF. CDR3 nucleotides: TGCGCCAGCAGCTTGGGCAGCTATAATTCACCCCTCCACTTT.

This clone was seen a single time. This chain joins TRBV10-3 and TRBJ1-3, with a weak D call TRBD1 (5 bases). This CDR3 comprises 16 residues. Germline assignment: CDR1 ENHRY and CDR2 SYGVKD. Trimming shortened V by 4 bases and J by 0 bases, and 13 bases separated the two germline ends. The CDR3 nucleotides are TGTGCCATCAGTGTAACCCCAGGGATCTCTGGAAACACCATATATTTT. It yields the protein CAISVTPGISGNTIYF.

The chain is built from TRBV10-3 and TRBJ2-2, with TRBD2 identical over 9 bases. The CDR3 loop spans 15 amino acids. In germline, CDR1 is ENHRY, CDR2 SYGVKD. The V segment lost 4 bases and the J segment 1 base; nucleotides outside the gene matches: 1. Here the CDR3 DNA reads TGTGCCATCAGTGGTAGCGGGGGGAACACCGGGGAGCTGTTTTTT. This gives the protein CAISGSGGNTGELFF.

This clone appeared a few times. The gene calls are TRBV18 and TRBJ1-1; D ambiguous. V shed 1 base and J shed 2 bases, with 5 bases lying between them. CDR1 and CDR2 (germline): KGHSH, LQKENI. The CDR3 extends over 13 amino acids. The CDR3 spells CASSPLENTEAFF. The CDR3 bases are TGTGCCAGCTCACCACTGGAAAACACTGAAGCTTTCTTT.

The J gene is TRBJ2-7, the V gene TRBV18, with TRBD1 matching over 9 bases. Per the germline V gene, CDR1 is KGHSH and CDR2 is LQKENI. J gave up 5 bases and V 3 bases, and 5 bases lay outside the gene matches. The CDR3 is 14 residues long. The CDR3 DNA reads TGTGCCAGCTCACCCGGGACAGGGATGGACGAGCAGTACTTC. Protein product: CASSPGTGMDEQYF.

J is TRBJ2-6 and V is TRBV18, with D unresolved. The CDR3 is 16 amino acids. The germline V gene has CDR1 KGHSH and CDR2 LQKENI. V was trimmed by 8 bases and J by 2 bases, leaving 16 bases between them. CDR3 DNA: TGTGCCAGCACCGAGAAGATAGGCGCTGGGGCCAACGTCCTGACTTTC. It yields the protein CASTEKIGAGANVLTF.

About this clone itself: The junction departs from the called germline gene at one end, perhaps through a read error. CDR3 in amino acids: CASSQEARGYGYTF. The CDR3 nucleotides read TGCGCCAGCAGCCAAGAGGCCAGGGGGTATGGCTACACCTTC. This sequence joins TRBV5-4 and TRBJ1-2; 7 bases are a match to TRBD1. CDR3 length: 14 residues. CDR1 SGHNT and CDR2 YYREEE come from the germline V gene (reference sequence).

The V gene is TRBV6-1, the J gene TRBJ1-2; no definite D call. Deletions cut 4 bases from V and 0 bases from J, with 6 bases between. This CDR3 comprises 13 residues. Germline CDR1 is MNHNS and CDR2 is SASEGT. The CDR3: CASSGGANYGYTF. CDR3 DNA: TGTGCCAGCAGTGGAGGAGCTAACTATGGCTACACCTTC.

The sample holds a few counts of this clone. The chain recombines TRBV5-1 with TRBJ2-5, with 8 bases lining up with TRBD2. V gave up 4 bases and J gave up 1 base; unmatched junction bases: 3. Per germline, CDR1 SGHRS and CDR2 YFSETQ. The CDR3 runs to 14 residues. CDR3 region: CASSLGLAQETQYF. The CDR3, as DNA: TGCGCCAGCAGCCTTGGACTAGCCCAAGAGACCCAGTACTTC.

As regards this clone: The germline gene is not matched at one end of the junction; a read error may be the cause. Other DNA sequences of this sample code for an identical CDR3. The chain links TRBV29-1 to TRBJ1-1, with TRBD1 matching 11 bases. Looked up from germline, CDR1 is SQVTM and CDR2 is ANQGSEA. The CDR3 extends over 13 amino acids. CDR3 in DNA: TGTAGCGCTCGGACAGGGGGCGGCACTGAAGCTTTCTTT. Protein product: CSARTGGGTEAFF.

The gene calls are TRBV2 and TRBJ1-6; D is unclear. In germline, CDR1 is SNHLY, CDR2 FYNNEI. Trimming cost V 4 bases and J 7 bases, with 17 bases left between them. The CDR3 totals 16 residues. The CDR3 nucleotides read TGTGCCAGCAGTGGGGCGTTGGGAACCCTGAATTCACCCCTCCACTTT. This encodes CASSGALGTLNSPLHF.